This TCR beta chain was sequenced in a study of naive and memory T cell subsets listed by TCRdb under 2017. For the study in its entirety: An open-source, UMI-based TCR alpha and beta sequencing pipeline was applied to sorted naive and memory peripheral blood T cell subsets. The results of the functional CMV T cell responses matched the IgG serology results in every case. RNA was DNase-treated and reverse transcribed with TCR constant-region primers, mostly using SuperScript III.

Separate amplification of TCR alpha and beta chain libraries was performed from the second PCR step onward. The CMV status of each donor was determined by measuring IFNgamma production from CD4+ T cells after fresh PBMCs had been stimulated overnight with CMV viral lysate. Miltenyi beads were used first to positively select CD4 T cells, and CD8 T cells were then positively selected from the CD4-negative fraction. Cells stained for CD3, CD4, CD8, CD45RA, CD27 and a live/dead dye were sorted on a BD Aria II into four subsets by CD45RA and CD27. A few healthy volunteers provided blood, and each donor's sample was split into CD4 and CD8 T cells and then further divided into four differentiation subsets. Approximately 0.13 L of peripheral blood was drawn per donor, and PBMC were isolated by Ficoll-Paque PLUS density-gradient centrifugation. Sorted cells were lysed in RLT buffer, after which RNA was extracted using a Qiagen RNeasy kit and stored at -80 degrees C.

Study-wide conclusions, independent of this receptor: Once error correction was done, more than 90% of naive TCR sequences showed up just once, which made the naive abundance distributions much steeper than those of the memory subsets. Gini index rose and Shannon and inverse Simpson diversity fell from naive through CM, EM and EMRA in both CD4 and CD8 cells. No ground truth was available to validate the repertoire findings for the naive and memory subsets. A clonotype was defined as a single alpha or beta chain sequence rather than as a paired alpha/beta receptor. RNA-based TCR counts may be influenced by expression changes linked to T cell activation and differentiation. The abundance of TCRs followed a power law with an exponent that differed between naive and memory subsets yet stayed consistent across the three individuals.

According to the germline V gene, CDR1 reads SGDLS and CDR2 reads YYNGEE. The junction carries 14 bases between V and J, which are trimmed by 0 bases and 7 bases respectively. The CDR3 spans 15 residues, from the cysteine through the phenylalanine. Left in the record is the CDR3 DNA by itself, 45 bases read in frame from the first base. Library prep was done by UMI-ligation and nested PCR. The beta constant-region primer consisted of an equimolar mixture of two oligonucleotides that together covered TRBC1 and TRBC2. A single-stranded oligonucleotide containing the SP2 primer and a 12-nucleotide UMI was joined to the 3' end of the cDNA by T4 RNA ligase 1. Four rounds of PCR, combining the SP2 primer with nested alpha and beta constant-region primers, were used to amplify the ligated cDNA. The ligation reaction was incubated at 16°C for roughly 18-24 hours. PCR2 was usually performed as a SYBR Green qPCR and halted at a preset threshold so that over-amplification would not occur. Apart from the first purification, every purification step used Agencourt AMPure XP magnetic beads. Libraries were quantified by Qubit and checked on a TapeStation, with a main peak expected near 650 bp. Pooled libraries were sequenced on an Illumina MiSeq with v2 2x251 paired-end kits, typically giving roughly 0.95-2 million reads per sample. Each sample was pooled at about 4.3 nM, and roughly 5-7% PhiX was included to help cluster recognition. The published analysis was carried out like this. V and J genes were assigned to Demultiplexor-processed FASTQ reads by Decombinator through tag matching, with a single base-pair mismatch being allowed. Collapsinator relied on UMIs to fix sequencing errors as well as frequency errors caused by PCR heterogeneity. TCRs were translated and CDR3s were extracted from the conserved cysteine to the FGXG phenylalanine by CDR3Translator, with non-productive sequences being flagged. Gini, Shannon entropy and inverse Simpson indices were computed after subsampling the repertoires to the same number of UMI-defined TCRs. Within the linear range, a power law was fitted to clonotype abundance distributions using maximum likelihood. For one naive CD8 sample, the pipeline and MIGEC produced similar UMI counts, unique TCR numbers and clonal distributions. The repertoires were searched for some 7,300 CMV-associated CDR3 sequences that had been compiled from VDJdb and a published dataset. TCRdb handled the public reads itself, with Q25 trimming in fastp and clone calling in MiXCR, and kept productive beta chains. Identical CDR3 proteins give one entry, which carries the most common genes and DNA. The V and J calls shown here were made by TCRdb, not taken from the authors' results. For this sample the table gives some 87,000 distinct CDR3 sequences, of which over 7% were detected only once. The ten top clones hold 1.6% of the sample.

On this clonotype: There is no known antigen for this receptor. Per-base qualities were not stored, and no clone one base away is much larger.

The sample was central memory CD4+ T cells from blood. The cell subset or site label of this sample denotes: central memory, CD45RA- CD27+. The receptor was isolated from a human donor in good health. The sequence links TRBV9 to TRBJ1-5; the D gene cannot be named for sure. The CDR3 has the sequence CASSVGGSEVQPQHF. The base sequence is TGTGCCAGCAGCGTAGGCGGCAGTGAGGTCCAGCCCCAGCATTTT.